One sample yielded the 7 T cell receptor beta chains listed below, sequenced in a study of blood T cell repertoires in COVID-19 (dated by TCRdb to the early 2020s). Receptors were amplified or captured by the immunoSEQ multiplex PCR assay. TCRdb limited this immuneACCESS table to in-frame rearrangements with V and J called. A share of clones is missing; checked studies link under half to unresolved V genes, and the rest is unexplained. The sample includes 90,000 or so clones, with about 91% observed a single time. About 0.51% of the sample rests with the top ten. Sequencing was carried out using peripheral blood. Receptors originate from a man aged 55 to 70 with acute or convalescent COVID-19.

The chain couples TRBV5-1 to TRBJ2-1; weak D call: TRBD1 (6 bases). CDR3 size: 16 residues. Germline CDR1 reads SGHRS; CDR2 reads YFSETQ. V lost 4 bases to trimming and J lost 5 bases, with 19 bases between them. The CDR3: CASSQMVGATHNEQFF. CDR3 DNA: TGCGCCAGCAGCCAGATGGTGGGGGCCACCCACAATGAGCAGTTCTTC.

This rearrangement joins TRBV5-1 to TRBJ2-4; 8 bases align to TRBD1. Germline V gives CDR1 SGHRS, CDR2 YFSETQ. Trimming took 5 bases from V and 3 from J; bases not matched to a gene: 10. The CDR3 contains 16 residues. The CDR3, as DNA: TGCGCCAGCAGGAGGATTGGGGGACAGGTCAAAAACATTCAGTACTTC. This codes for CASRRIGGQVKNIQYF.

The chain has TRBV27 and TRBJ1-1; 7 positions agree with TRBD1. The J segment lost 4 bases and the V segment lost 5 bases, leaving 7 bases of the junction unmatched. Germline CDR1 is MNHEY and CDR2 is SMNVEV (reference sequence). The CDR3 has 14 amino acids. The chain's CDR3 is CASSEGGAVTEAFF. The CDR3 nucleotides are TGTGCCAGCAGTGAAGGGGGCGCGGTCACTGAAGCTTTCTTT.

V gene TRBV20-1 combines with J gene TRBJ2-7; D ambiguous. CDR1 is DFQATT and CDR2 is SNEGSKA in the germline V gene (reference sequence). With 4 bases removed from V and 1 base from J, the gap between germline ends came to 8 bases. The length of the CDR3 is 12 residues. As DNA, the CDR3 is TGCAGTGCTACTGACGGGTCCTACGAGCAGTACTTC. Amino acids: CSATDGSYEQYF.

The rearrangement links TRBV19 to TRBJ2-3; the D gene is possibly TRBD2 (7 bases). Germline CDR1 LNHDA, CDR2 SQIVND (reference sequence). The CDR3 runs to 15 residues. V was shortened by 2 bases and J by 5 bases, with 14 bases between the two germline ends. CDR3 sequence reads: CASSILGGLRDTQYF. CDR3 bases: TGTGCCAGTAGTATATTGGGGGGGCTCAGAGATACGCAGTATTTT.

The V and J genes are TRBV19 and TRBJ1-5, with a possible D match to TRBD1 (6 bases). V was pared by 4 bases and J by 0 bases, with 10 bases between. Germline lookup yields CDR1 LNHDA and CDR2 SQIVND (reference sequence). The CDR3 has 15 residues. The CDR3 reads CASSRQQGSNQPQHF. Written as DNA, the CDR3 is TGTGCCAGTAGTAGACAACAGGGTAGCAATCAGCCCCAGCATTTT.

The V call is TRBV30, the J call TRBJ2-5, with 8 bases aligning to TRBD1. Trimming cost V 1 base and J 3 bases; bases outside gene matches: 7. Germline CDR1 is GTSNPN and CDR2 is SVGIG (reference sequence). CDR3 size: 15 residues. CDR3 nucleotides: TGTGCCTGGAGTGGTCAGGGGGCAGGAAAAGAGACCCAGTACTTC. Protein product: CAWSGQGAGKETQYF.